This T cell receptor beta chain was obtained from a study of blood T cell repertoires in COVID-19 (dated by TCRdb to the early 2020s). Study-level background: The collaborator samples originated in the United States, Italy and Spain and spanned the acute and convalescent phases of COVID-19. Samples came from the ongoing ImmuneRACE study (first 160 participants) plus 1,254 subjects from 6 global collaborators. The repertoires were released in a freely available public database intended as a resource for research on the immune response to SARS-CoV-2. A de-identified subject ID, COVID-19 status, age in years and sex were almost always included in the sample metadata. The material from the prospective study consisted of cDNA or gDNA derived from T cells, B-cell-depleted T cells, or PBMCs. Where available, HLA class I and class II types were obtained from metadata supplied by the sample provider rather than from assay-based typing. Subjects who had been exposed to COVID-19, were actively infected with it, or had recovered from it provided the deeply sampled blood TCRbeta repertoires that made up the dataset.

General findings and caveats noted by the study authors: How much clinical and demographic metadata was included differed by source and by participant, and the metadata was provided uncurated.

Comments on this clone: Its recognized antigen is unknown. Per-base qualities were not stored, and no clone one base away is much larger.

Collaborating institutions collected whole blood in K2EDTA tubes following their own protocols. Collaborator samples were shipped for TCRbeta analysis as frozen whole blood, isolated PBMCs, or DNA extracted from either sample type. The immunoSEQ Assay, a bias-controlled multiplex PCR, was used to amplify TCRbeta CDR3 regions from genomic DNA. The original pipeline was this. The number of nucleated cells in each sample was estimated by amplification of reference gene primers within the assay. Sequence reads were collapsed and filtered to measure the absolute abundance of every unique TCRbeta CDR3 rearrangement. For each sample, productive Simpson clonality was calculated as the square root of Simpson's diversity index over productive rearrangements. TCRdb mirrors the immuneACCESS table, restricted to in-frame sequences. Some clones are absent from its copies; in checked studies, under half trace to an unresolved V gene, and the reason for the others is unknown. The V and J calls and clone size were taken over from that table, and D and trimming were inferred from the DNA. The table for this sample lists more than 60,000 clones; about 93% of them were counted only once. About 7% of the sample is in the top ten clones.

Sequenced: peripheral blood. The receptor comes from a human donor in a cohort sampled during active COVID-19.

CDR3 sequence: CASSLEDRAAEAFF. DNA sequence: TGTGCCAGCAGCTTGGAGGACAGGGCAGCTGAAGCTTTCTTT. The receptor chain draws on TRBV5-4 and TRBJ1-1; 8 middle bases align to TRBD1. Germline trimming: 0 bases from V, 6 bases from J; junction bases outside gene matches: 4. CDR1 and CDR2, per the germline V gene (reference sequence), are SGHNT and YYREEE. From the cysteine up to the phenylalanine, the CDR3 has a length of 14 residues. The read is trimmed to its CDR3 DNA, 42 bases read in frame from base 1.